This T cell receptor (beta chain) was captured in a study of CD8 T cells in ankylosing spondylitis. Whole-study findings and limits: Past research had described some motif variants in reactive arthritis synovial fluid and blood. Matched synovial fluid from ankylosing spondylitis patients was reported to be enriched for disease-linked clones.

This clonotype has at least ten counts. Its antigen is currently unknown. Generation of TCR beta libraries employed quantitative 5'-RACE incorporating molecular barcodes. TCRdb recomputed calls from the 5' RACE reads with MiXCR, one row per CDR3 protein. Of about 30,000 distinct CDR3 sequences listed, around 5.2% are singletons. The source material was blood, either unsorted or a sorted T cell fraction (not recorded which). The sequence was collected from a female donor with ankylosing spondylitis or in good health (not recorded which).

The CDR3 loop reads CASSVEDRMNTEAFF. For the CDR3, the DNA is TGTGCCAGCAGCGTAGAGGATAGGATGAACACTGAAGCTTTCTTT. This chain joins TRBV9 and TRBJ1-1; D is unclear. Trimming left V 0 bases short and J 0 bases short, with 9 bases between. The V gene's germline CDR1 is SGDLS and CDR2 YYNGEE. The CDR3 contains 15 residues. Supplemented by reference TRBV9 and TRBJ1-1, the full variable domain reads DSGVTQTPKHLITATGQRVTLRCSPRSGDLSVYWYQQSLDQGLQFLIQYYNGEERAKGNILERFSAQQFPDLHSELNLSSLELGDSALYFCASSVEDRMNTEAFFGQGTRLTVV.